The 10 T cell receptor beta chains below all came from one sample that was sequenced in a study of CD8 T cells in ankylosing spondylitis. TCRdb re-called the 5' RACE reads with MiXCR, one entry per CDR3 protein. Of around 39,000 distinct CDR3 sequences in the sample, 16% were seen once. Sequenced sample: blood. Every receptor here comes from a male donor with ankylosing spondylitis or in good health (not recorded which).

This chain connects TRBV29-1 to TRBJ2-3; 10 bases align to TRBD1. With 3 bases clipped from V and 3 bases from J, the junction kept 0 bases outside the gene matches. This CDR3 spans 13 amino acids. Germline CDR1 SQVTM, CDR2 ANQGSEA. The CDR3 sequence: CSVEGQGTDTQYF. Written as DNA, the CDR3 is TGCAGCGTTGAGGGACAGGGGACAGATACGCAGTATTTT.

The genes are TRBV6-5 and TRBJ2-3; D possibly uses TRBD1 or TRBD2 (6 bases each). V was cut by 5 bases and J by 6 bases, with 18 bases left in between. Germline CDR1 reads MNHEY; CDR2 reads SVGAGI. This CDR3 region has 15 residues. For the CDR3, the DNA is TGTGCCAGCAGTACGGTGGGGGGCGCGTGGGATACGCAGTATTTT. It translates to CASSTVGGAWDTQYF.

This clonotype was seen only a few times. The chain combines TRBV9 with TRBJ2-5; maybe TRBD1 (6 bases). Germline assignment: CDR1 SGDLS and CDR2 YYNGEE. V lost 2 bases, J lost 5 bases, and 13 bases lay in between. The length of the CDR3 is 14 residues. CDR3 amino acids: CASSVSPQGETQYF. CDR3 DNA sequence: TGTGCCAGCAGCGTTTCCCCGCAGGGGGAGACCCAGTACTTC.

The chain uses TRBV12-3 or TRBV12-4 and TRBJ2-3; D gene ambiguous. CDR3 size: 14 residues. The V gene lost 2 bases and the J gene lost 2 bases, with 8 bases spanning the gap. This CDR3 reads CASSLRVNTDTQYF. Here the CDR3 DNA reads TGTGCCAGCAGTTTAAGGGTAAACACAGATACGCAGTATTTT.

This clonotype came up a few times. This chain links TRBV3-1 with TRBJ2-3; D is perhaps TRBD2 (6 bases). V was cut by 1 base and J by 11 bases, with 19 bases left in between. The CDR3 covers 15 residues. Germline assignment: CDR1 LGHDT and CDR2 YNNKEL (reference sequence). CDR3 region: CASSQGSLRPEGQYF. CDR3 DNA: TGTGCCAGCAGCCAAGGGAGTTTACGTCCGGAGGGGCAGTATTTT.

This clonotype was detected only a few times. The J gene is TRBJ2-7, the V gene TRBV2, with D hard to call. The CDR3 runs 13 residues. Trimming took 6 bases from V and 2 from J, leaving 11 bases between them. Germline lookup yields CDR1 SNHLY and CDR2 FYNNEI. The CDR3: CASSALRTYEQYF. The CDR3 DNA reads as TGTGCCAGCAGCGCCCTGCGGACCTACGAGCAGTACTTC.

The V gene is TRBV12-3 or TRBV12-4, the J gene TRBJ2-3; 8 bases are shared with TRBD1. The CDR3 is 16 amino acids. V trimming: 1 base; J trimming: 1 base; junction bases outside the gene matches: 4. Here the CDR3 DNA reads TGTGCCAGCAGTTTAGGTTCGACAGGGGGCACAGATACGCAGTATTTT. It encodes CASSLGSTGGTDTQYF.

The genes are TRBV28 and TRBJ2-1; 10 nucleotides match TRBD2. CDR3 length equals 14 residues. With 8 bases clipped from V and 4 bases from J, the junction kept 5 bases outside the gene matches. The germline gives CDR1 MDHEN, CDR2 SYDVKM. CDR3: CASGSSGGYNEQFF. CDR3 bases: TGTGCCAGCGGATCTAGCGGGGGTTACAATGAGCAGTTCTTC.

This clonotype occurred a few times. This chain links TRBV11-2 with TRBJ2-5, with 7 positions matching TRBD2. J lost 1 base, V lost 4 bases, and 3 bases had no gene match. The CDR3 covers 14 residues. Germline CDR1 reads SGHAT; CDR2 reads FQNNGV. The CDR3 nucleotides are TGTGCCAGCAGCTCCCTAGCGGTCCAAGAGACCCAGTACTTC. Amino acid sequence: CASSSLAVQETQYF.

This clonotype was picked up a small number of times. V usage is TRBV5-1 and J usage is TRBJ2-3; tentatively, D is TRBD1 or TRBD2 (6 bases each). The CDR3 totals 14 residues. Trimming removed 2 bases from V and 2 bases from J, with 9 bases in between. Germline values: CDR1 SGHRS, CDR2 YFSETQ. As DNA, the CDR3 is TGCGCCAGCAGCTTTCGGGGGCCCACAGATACGCAGTATTTT. It encodes CASSFRGPTDTQYF.